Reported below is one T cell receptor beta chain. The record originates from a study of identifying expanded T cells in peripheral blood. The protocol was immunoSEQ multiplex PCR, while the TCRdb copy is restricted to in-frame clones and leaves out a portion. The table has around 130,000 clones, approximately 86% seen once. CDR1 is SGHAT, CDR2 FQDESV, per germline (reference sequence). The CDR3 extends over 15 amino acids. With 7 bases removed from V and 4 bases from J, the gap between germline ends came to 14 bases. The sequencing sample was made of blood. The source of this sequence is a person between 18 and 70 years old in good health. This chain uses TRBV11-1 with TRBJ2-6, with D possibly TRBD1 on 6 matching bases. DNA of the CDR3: TGTGCCAGCAACCCCGGACAGTGGGGGGCCAACGTCCTGACTTTC. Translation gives CASNPGQWGANVLTF. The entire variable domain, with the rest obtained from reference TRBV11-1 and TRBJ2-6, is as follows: EAEVAQSPRYKITEKSQAVAFWCDPISGHATLYWYRQILGQGPELLVQFQDESVVDDSQLPKDRFSAERLKGVDSTLKIQPAELGDSAMYLCASNPGQWGANVLTFGAGSRLTVL.